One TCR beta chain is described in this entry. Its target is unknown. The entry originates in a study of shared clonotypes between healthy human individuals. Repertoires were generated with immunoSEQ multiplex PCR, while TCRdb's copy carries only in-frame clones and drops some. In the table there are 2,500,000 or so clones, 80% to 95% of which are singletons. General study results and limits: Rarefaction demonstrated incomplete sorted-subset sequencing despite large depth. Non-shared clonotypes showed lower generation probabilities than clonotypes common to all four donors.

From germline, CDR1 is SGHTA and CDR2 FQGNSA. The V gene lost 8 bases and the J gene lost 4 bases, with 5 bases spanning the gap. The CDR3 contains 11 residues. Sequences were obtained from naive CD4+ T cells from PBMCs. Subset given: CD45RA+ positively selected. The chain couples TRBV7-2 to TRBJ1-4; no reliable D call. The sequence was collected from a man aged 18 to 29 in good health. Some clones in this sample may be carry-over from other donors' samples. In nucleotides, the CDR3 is TGTGCCAGCGTCTTTAATGAAAAACTGTTTTTT. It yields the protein CASVFNEKLFF.